This T cell receptor (beta chain) derives from a study of blood T cell repertoires in COVID-19 (dated by TCRdb to the early 2020s). General notes on the study: The collaborator samples originated in the United States, Italy and Spain and spanned the acute and convalescent phases of COVID-19. The material from the prospective study consisted of cDNA or gDNA derived from T cells, B-cell-depleted T cells, or PBMCs. Subjects who had been exposed to COVID-19, were actively infected with it, or had recovered from it provided the deeply sampled blood TCRbeta repertoires that made up the dataset. The repertoires were made available in a free public database intended to serve as a resource for research on the immune response to SARS-CoV-2. Samples were obtained from the ongoing ImmuneRACE study (first 160 participants) and from over 1,000 subjects provided by 6 global collaborators. A de-identified subject ID, COVID-19 status, age in years and sex were almost always included in the sample metadata. Where available, HLA class I and class II types were taken from metadata supplied by the sample provider and were not determined by assay-based typing. General study outcomes and caveats: How much clinical and demographic metadata was included differed by source and by participant, and the metadata was provided uncurated.

In the case of this clone: The specificity of this receptor is unknown. No clone much larger than this one lies a single base away; base qualities are absent.

Each collaborating institution followed its own protocols to collect whole blood in K2EDTA tubes. For TCRbeta analysis, collaborators shipped samples as frozen whole blood, isolated PBMCs, or DNA extracted from either of those sample types. The immunoSEQ Assay, a bias-controlled multiplex PCR, was used to amplify TCRbeta CDR3 regions from genomic DNA. On the study's bioinformatics: Within the assay, amplification of reference gene primers was used to estimate how many nucleated cells each sample contained. To quantify the absolute abundance of each unique TCRbeta CDR3 rearrangement, sequence reads were collapsed and filtered. For each sample, productive Simpson clonality was calculated as the square root of Simpson's diversity index across productive rearrangements. TCRdb provides this immuneACCESS table in a form limited to in-frame rearrangements. Some clones are lacking; in checked studies, under half of them reflect an unresolved V gene, and why the rest are absent is not known. V and J calls and clone size follow that table, whereas D and trimming were derived from the DNA. The sample yields about 210,000 clones; about 88% were counted once. About 5% of the sample is taken by the ten largest.

The source is a woman in her 40s with acute or convalescent COVID-19. The source material was peripheral blood.

Read as DNA, the sequence is TGTGCCAGCAGCCGGGGCGGGGGGCCTATGAACACTGAAGCTTTCTTT. The encoded protein is CASSRGGGPMNTEAFF. Recombination joined TRBV3-1 (or the pseudogene TRBV3-2) with TRBJ1-1; TRBD1 might be the D gene, on 6 matching bases. V was cut back by 4 bases and J by 0 bases, leaving a gap of 15 bases between them. The CDR3 holds 16 amino acids from the cysteine to the phenylalanine. CDR3 DNA only is kept here, 48 bases in frame from base 1. As encoded in the germline V gene (reference sequence), CDR1 is LGHDT while CDR2 is YNNKEL.